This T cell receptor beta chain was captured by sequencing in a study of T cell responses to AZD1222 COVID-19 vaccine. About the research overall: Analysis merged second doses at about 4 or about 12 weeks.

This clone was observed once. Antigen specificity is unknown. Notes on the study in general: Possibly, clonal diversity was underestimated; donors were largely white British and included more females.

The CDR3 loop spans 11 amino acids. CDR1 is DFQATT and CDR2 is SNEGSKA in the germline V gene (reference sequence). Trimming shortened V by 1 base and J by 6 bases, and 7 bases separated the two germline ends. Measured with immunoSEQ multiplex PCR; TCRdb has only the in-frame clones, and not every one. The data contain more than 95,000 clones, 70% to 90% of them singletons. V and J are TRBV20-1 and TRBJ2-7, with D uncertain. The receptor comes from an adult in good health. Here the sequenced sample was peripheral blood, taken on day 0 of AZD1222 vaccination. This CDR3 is CSARGRREQYF. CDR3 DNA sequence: TGCAGTGCTAGAGGCCGCCGCGAGCAGTACTTC.